The 17 T cell receptor beta chains below all came from one sample that was sequenced in a study of blood T cells in healthy people across ages. The second PCR ran about 6 to 12 cycles with a sample-barcoded 5' primer and J-beta primers. TCRdb re-analysed the 5' RACE reads in MiXCR, keeping a single row per CDR3 protein. The sample lists 2 million or so distinct CDR3 sequences, 40% to 55% occurring once. The sample comprised blood. The receptors were sampled from a woman in her 40s in good health.

The chain couples TRBV6-5 to TRBJ2-7, with D tentatively TRBD1 or TRBD2 (5 bases each). The CDR3 extends over 15 amino acids. Germline V gene data show CDR1 as MNHEY and CDR2 as SVGAGI. The germline V and J ends were trimmed by 6 bases and 1 base, with 16 bases remaining between them. The CDR3 DNA follows: TGTGCCAGCAGAACCGCCGGGACGGTTTCCTACGAGCAGTACTTC. Amino acid sequence: CASRTAGTVSYEQYF.

This clonotype occurred a few times. The rearrangement joins TRBV13 to TRBJ2-1, with D possibly being TRBD2 (5 bases). CDR1 and CDR2 from the germline V gene are PRHDT and FYEKMQ (reference sequence). Trimming shortened V by 5 bases and J by 3 bases, and 8 bases separated the two germline ends. This CDR3 comprises 13 residues. In nucleotides, the CDR3 is TGTGCCAGCAGCACGAGGGTCTACAATGAGCAGTTCTTC. This codes for CASSTRVYNEQFF.

This clonotype was recorded a few times. The chain is built from TRBV29-1 and TRBJ1-6, with 8 bases matching TRBD1. Germline V gives CDR1 SQVTM, CDR2 ANQGSEA. The CDR3 contains 13 residues. J was trimmed by 9 bases and V by 6 bases; bases with no gene match: 7. The CDR3 nucleotides read TGCAGCGTCGCCGGGACAGGTGGTTCACCCCTCCACTTT. Translation gives CSVAGTGGSPLHF. Looking up the rest from reference TRBV29-1 and TRBJ1-6 gives the full variable domain: SAVISQKPSRDICQRGTSLTIQCQVDSQVTMMFWYRQQPGQSLTLIATANQGSEATYESGFVIDKFPISRPNLTFSTLTVSNMSPEDSSIYLCSVAGTGGSPLHFGNGTRLTVT.

This clonotype was counted a few times. The chain carries TRBV6-5 and TRBJ2-1; 13 positions match TRBD2. The CDR3 totals 16 residues. Germline loops: CDR1 MNHEY, CDR2 SVGAGI. J was trimmed by 6 bases and V by 2 bases; bases with no gene match: 4. This chain's CDR3 is CASSYQGLAGLNEQFF. The DNA of the CDR3 is TGTGCCAGCAGTTACCAGGGACTAGCGGGGCTCAATGAGCAGTTCTTC.

This clonotype has just a few counts. V usage is TRBV5-6 and J usage is TRBJ2-1, with TRBD2 matching over 15 bases. Germline V gene lookup returns CDR1 SGHDT and CDR2 YYEEEE. This CDR3 has 15 residues. V lost 5 bases, J lost 9 bases, and 6 bases stayed unmatched. The CDR3 sequence: CASRPGLAGGGEQFF. The CDR3 nucleotides are TGTGCCAGCAGACCCGGACTAGCGGGGGGGGGTGAGCAGTTCTTC.

This clonotype was counted once. The chain uses TRBV27 and TRBJ2-6; the match to TRBD1 covers 11 bases. Germline values: CDR1 MNHEY, CDR2 SMNVEV (reference sequence). With 6 bases clipped from V and 0 bases from J, the junction kept 4 bases outside the gene matches. The CDR3 is made up of 17 amino acids. The CDR3 is CASSADRGLSGANVLTF. The CDR3 DNA reads TGTGCCAGCAGCGCGGACAGGGGGCTCTCTGGGGCCAACGTCCTGACTTTC.

The chain recombines TRBV25-1 with TRBJ2-1; 8 positions agree with TRBD1. CDR3 length equals 16 residues. V lost 3 bases and J lost 0; bases outside the gene matches: 4. Germline values: CDR1 MGHDK, CDR2 SYGVNS. The CDR3: CASSDRDRISYNEQFF. The CDR3 nucleotides are TGTGCCAGCAGTGACCGGGACAGGATCTCCTACAATGAGCAGTTCTTC.

The J gene is TRBJ1-2, the V gene TRBV6-2 or TRBV6-3; D remains ambiguous. The length of the CDR3 is 13 residues. Deletions cut 5 bases from V and 10 bases from J, with 17 bases between. Germline CDR1 MNHEY, CDR2 SVGEGT. CDR3 protein: CASSDEGLSHYTF. In nucleotides, the CDR3 is TGTGCCAGCAGTGACGAAGGCCTGAGCCACTACACCTTC.

This chain links TRBV20-1 with TRBJ2-1; D is unclear. There are 11 residues in the CDR3. Germline CDR1 DFQATT, CDR2 SNEGSKA (reference sequence). V was cut by 1 base and J by 8 bases, with 6 bases left in between. The CDR3 nucleotides read TGCAGTGCTAGAGGGATATATGAGCAGTTCTTC. Translated, it gives CSARGIYEQFF.

This chain connects TRBV28 to TRBJ2-1, with 7 bases that match TRBD1. This CDR3 is built from 15 residues. The germline CDR1 and CDR2 sequences are MDHEN and SYDVKM. V lost 6 bases to trimming and J lost 6 bases; unmatched junction nucleotides: 11. The CDR3 loop reads CASSIPRQGPNEQFF. In DNA, the CDR3 is TGTGCCAGCAGCATCCCTCGACAGGGCCCCAATGAGCAGTTCTTC.

The chain employs TRBV11-2 and TRBJ2-1, with 7 bases identical to TRBD2. Looked up from germline, CDR1 is SGHAT and CDR2 is FQNNGV. V trimming: 4 bases; J trimming: 5 bases; junction bases outside the gene matches: 8. CDR3 length: 15 residues. This CDR3 is CASSSTLAINNEQFF. The DNA of the CDR3 is TGTGCCAGCAGCTCAACACTAGCGATCAACAATGAGCAGTTCTTC.

The J gene is TRBJ2-1, the V gene TRBV20-1; D unresolved. The germline V and J ends were trimmed by 0 bases and 5 bases, with 8 bases remaining between them. The V gene's germline CDR1 is DFQATT and CDR2 SNEGSKA (reference sequence). The CDR3 totals 13 residues. CDR3 protein: CSARDVTHNEQFF. The CDR3 DNA reads TGCAGTGCTAGAGATGTGACTCACAATGAGCAGTTCTTC.

With regard to this clonotype: Germline is not matched at one junction end, which may reflect a read error. The rearrangement uses TRBV5-1 and TRBJ2-2; D might be TRBD2 (5 bases). This CDR3 is 13 amino acids long. CDR1 and CDR2 (germline): SGHRS, YFSETQ. CDR3 protein: CASSPPAAGELFF. CDR3 DNA sequence: TGCGCCAGCAGCCCCCCGGCGGCCGGGGAGTTGTTTTTT.

The chain uses TRBV4-1 and TRBJ2-7; D not resolved. In germline, CDR1 is MGHRA, CDR2 YSYEKL. Between the trimmed V and J ends, which lost 0 bases and 4 bases, there was a span of 13 bases. This CDR3 is built from 15 residues. This CDR3 is CASSQDLTGRYEQYF. DNA for the CDR3: TGCGCCAGCAGCCAAGATCTGACGGGCAGGTACGAGCAGTACTTC.

The chain's CDR3 is CASSQDIGTRPQHF. The CDR3 DNA is TGTGCCAGCAGCCAAGATATCGGGACGCGGCCCCAGCATTTT. The rearrangement joins TRBV3-1 to TRBJ1-5; possible D gene TRBD1, 5 bases. Germline V gene data show CDR1 as LGHDT and CDR2 as YNNKEL (reference sequence). CDR3 length equals 14 residues. Trimming left V 0 bases short and J 9 bases short, with 12 bases between.

The V and J genes are TRBV9 and TRBJ2-7; TRBD2 matches 9 bases. This CDR3 region has 20 residues. Per the germline V gene, CDR1 is SGDLS and CDR2 is YYNGEE. Trimming removed 0 bases from V and 0 bases from J; junction bases left unmatched: 16. CDR3 bases: TGTGCCAGCAGCGTAGCCACGAAGGAGAGACTAGCGGAGACCTCCTACGAGCAGTACTTC. Its translation: CASSVATKERLAETSYEQYF.

The J gene is TRBJ2-6, the V gene TRBV6-2 or TRBV6-3, with 7 bases that match TRBD1. Trimming removed 4 bases from V and 2 bases from J; junction bases left unmatched: 8. CDR1 and CDR2 from the germline V gene are MNHEY and SVGEGT. The CDR3 contains 17 residues. The CDR3: CASSSRSDRAGANVLTF. CDR3 coding DNA: TGTGCCAGCAGTTCCAGATCAGACAGGGCTGGGGCCAACGTCCTGACTTTC.